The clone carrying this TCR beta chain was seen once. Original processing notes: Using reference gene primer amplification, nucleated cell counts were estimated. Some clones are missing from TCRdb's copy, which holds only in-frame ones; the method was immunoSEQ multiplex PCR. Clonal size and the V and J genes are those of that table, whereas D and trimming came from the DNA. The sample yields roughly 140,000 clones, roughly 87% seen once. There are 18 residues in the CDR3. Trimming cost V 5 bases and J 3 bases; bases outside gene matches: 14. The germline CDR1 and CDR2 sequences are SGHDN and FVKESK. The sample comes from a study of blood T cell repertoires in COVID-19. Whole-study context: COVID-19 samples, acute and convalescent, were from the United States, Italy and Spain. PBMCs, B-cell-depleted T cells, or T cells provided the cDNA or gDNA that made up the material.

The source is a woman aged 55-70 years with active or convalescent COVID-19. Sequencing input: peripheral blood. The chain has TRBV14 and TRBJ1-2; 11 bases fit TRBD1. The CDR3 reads CASSKGAGTGGLDYGYTF. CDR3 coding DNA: TGTGCCAGCAGCAAAGGAGCCGGGACAGGGGGATTAGACTATGGCTACACCTTC. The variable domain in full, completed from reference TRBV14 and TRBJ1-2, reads EAGVTQFPSHSVIEKGQTVTLRCDPISGHDNLYWYRRVMGKEIKFLLHFVKESKQDESGMPNNRFLAERTGGTYSTLKVQPAELEDSGVYFCASSKGAGTGGLDYGYTFGSGTRLTVV.